This TCR beta chain was identified in a study of blood T cell repertoires in COVID-19. Across the whole study: The cDNA or gDNA used as material had been derived from T cells, B-cell-depleted T cells, or PBMCs.

V dropped 8 bases and J dropped 7 bases, with 6 bases sitting between them. The CDR3 length is 10 residues. Per germline, CDR1 MNHEY and CDR2 SVGAGI. Study processing details: For nucleated cells, counts were estimated from reference gene primer amplification. Produced via immunoSEQ multiplex PCR; TCRdb's table is partial and in-frame only. That table supplies the V and J calls and clone size; D and trimming were determined from the DNA. The sample consists of tens of thousands of clones, around 83% of them appearing once. The TCR sequence derives from a woman aged 55 to 70 with acute or convalescent COVID-19. The specimen sequenced was peripheral blood. The chain joins TRBV6-5 to TRBJ1-5; D gene ambiguous. CDR3 amino acids: CASGSQPQHF. The CDR3 DNA reads TGTGCCAGCGGGAGCCAGCCCCAGCATTTT.